This record covers a single T cell receptor (beta chain). Its target is not known. Germline V gene data show CDR1 as SGHTA and CDR2 as FQGNSA. Between the trimmed V and J ends, which lost 1 base and 2 bases, there was a span of 12 bases. The CDR3 contains 15 residues. The table came from immunoSEQ multiplex PCR; TCRdb's copy has only in-frame clones and leaves some out. This sample has approximately 130,000 clones, with over 85% found just once. The sample is drawn from a study of T cell responses to AZD1222 COVID-19 vaccine. Points from the study as a whole: Vaccine-associated CD4 TCRs spanned spike, dominant at 160-218 and 743-854. A reported finding is that nearly half of spike-specific TCRs target unmutated variant regions.

The input for sequencing was peripheral blood, taken 28 days after the second AZD1222 dose. The chain is built from TRBV7-2 and TRBJ2-7; weak D call: TRBD2 (7 bases). The TCR comes from an adult who received the AZD1222 COVID-19 vaccine. The CDR3 nucleotides are TGTGCCAGCAGCTTAGGAGCGGGACAAACCTACGAGCAGTACTTC. It specifies CASSLGAGQTYEQYF.